The clone carrying this TCR beta chain was observed a single time. The CDR3 spans 14 residues. The V segment lost 8 bases and the J segment 1 base; nucleotides outside the gene matches: 9. The germline gives CDR1 SQVTM, CDR2 ANQGSEA. The sample comes from a study of cytomegalovirus exposure and HLA in healthy donors. Amplification used 60 Vbeta primers and 13 Jbeta primers. Libraries were prepared by immunoSEQ multiplex PCR; TCRdb keeps only in-frame clonotypes and omits some of them. Of 150,000 to 200,000 clones in the sample, over 70% are singletons; the top ten hold 7%. The genes are TRBV29-1 and TRBJ2-3, with 7 bases that match TRBD2. The sample consisted of PBMCs. The source of this sequence is a middle-aged woman in good health and CMV-seropositive. For the CDR3, the DNA is TGCAGCTTAGGGAAGAGCGGGGGCACAGATACGCAGTATTTT. It yields the protein CSLGKSGGTDTQYF.